A selection of T cell receptor beta chains follows, all from one sample in a study of cytomegalovirus exposure and HLA in healthy donors. The data were produced by immunoSEQ multiplex PCR, yet TCRdb's version contains in-frame clones alone and is incomplete. The table lists roughly 110,000 clones, 70% to 85% of them singletons. The specimen sequenced was PBMCs. The origin of the receptors is a male donor in good health and CMV-seronegative. The CDR3 runs from the conserved cysteine through the conserved F or W. Fields, in order: D gene, J gene, V gene, clone size, CDR3 DNA, CDR3 protein. D genes are given only for firm matches. Clone size is given for some rows only: seen once, a few or many times, or a class if the clone is expanded.

NA | TRBJ2-1 | TRBV10-3 | NA | TGTGCCATCAGTGAGTCAGGCGGGAATGAGCAGTTCTTC | CAISESGGNEQFF
TRBD1 | TRBJ2-3 | TRBV27 | NA | TGTGCCAGCAGTCCCCTTGGGACAGGCGCGCAGTATTTT | CASSPLGTGAQYF
TRBD2 | TRBJ2-7 | TRBV6-6 | NA | TGTGCCAGCGGTGGAGCGGGGCTAGGGATGTACGAGCAGTACTTC | CASGGAGLGMYEQYF
NA | TRBJ1-5 | TRBV19 | NA | TGTGCCAGTAGTACTCCTCCAGTCAATCAGCCCCAGCATTTT | CASSTPPVNQPQHF
NA | TRBJ2-3 | TRBV6-1 | NA | TGTGCCAGCAGTAAGAACAGGGAAGATACGCAGTATTTT | CASSKNREDTQYF
NA | TRBJ1-1 | TRBV19 | NA | TGTGCCAGTAGTTGGAGGGGACTCACTGAAGCTTTCTTT | CASSWRGLTEAFF
NA | TRBJ2-2 | TRBV7-3 | few | TGTGCCAGCAGCCTTCTGGCAGGGTACACCGGGGAGCTGTTTTTT | CASSLLAGYTGELFF
TRBD1 | TRBJ2-1 | TRBV5-1 | NA | TGCGCCAGCAGCCAAACCGGGACAGGGGGCAACAATGAGCAGTTCTTC | CASSQTGTGGNNEQFF
NA | TRBJ2-1 | TRBV28 | NA | TGTGCCAGCAGTTTATTCCAAGGAGGTAAAGAGTTCTTC | CASSLFQGGKEFF
NA | TRBJ1-3 | TRBV2 | NA | TGTGCCAGCAGTACCCAACAGGTCTCTGGAAACACCATATATTTT | CASSTQQVSGNTIYF
TRBD1 | TRBJ2-1 | TRBV2 | few | TGTGCCAGCAACGAGGACAGGCGATACAATGAGCAGTTCTTC | CASNEDRRYNEQFF
TRBD1 | TRBJ2-1 | TRBV7-9 | NA | TGTGCCAGCAGCCTGGACAGGGGTCCCTACAATGAGCAGTTCTTC | CASSLDRGPYNEQFF
TRBD2 | TRBJ2-1 | TRBV12-5 | NA | TGTGCTAGTGGTCTAGCGGGAGTACGCCCGAGCTCCTACAATGAGCAGTTCTTC | CASGLAGVRPSSYNEQFF
TRBD1 | TRBJ2-5 | TRBV6-5 | NA | TGTGCCAGCAGGGCACCCGGGACAGGGGTTGGGGAGCAGTACTTC | CASRAPGTGVGEQYF
TRBD2 | TRBJ2-5 | TRBV11-2 | NA | TGTGCCAGCAGCCCCAGACTAGCGGGAGTAGAGACCCAGTACTTC | CASSPRLAGVETQYF
NA | TRBJ1-3 | TRBV28 | NA | TGTGCCAGCAGTGTACAGGGCTCTGGAAACACCATATATTTT | CASSVQGSGNTIYF
NA | TRBJ2-5 | TRBV30 | few | TGTGCCTGGAGTGTAGGGCAGGGGAGACAAGAGACCCAGTACTTC | CAWSVGQGRQETQYF
NA | TRBJ2-3 | TRBV6-9 | few | TGTGCCAGCAGTTTGACGAGGAGACCGAACTGTAGGCAGTATTTT | CASSLTRRPNCRQYF
TRBD2 | TRBJ2-1 | TRBV27 | NA | TGTGCCAGCAGTCCGACGGGACTAGCACCCTACAATGAGCAGTTCTTC | CASSPTGLAPYNEQFF
TRBD2 | TRBJ2-1 | TRBV27 | once | TGTGCCAGCAGTTTAACCCCCTCGACCGGGAGGGCCCTGAATGAGCAGTTCTTC | CASSLTPSTGRALNEQFF
NA | TRBJ1-4 | TRBV25-1 | few | TGTGCCAGCAGTGGCTCAGACAGACGGTTTTTT | CASSGSDRRFF
TRBD1 | TRBJ1-2 | TRBV29-1 | NA | TGCAGCGTGACCAAGCCCCGGATACAGGGGGCGTTTGGCTACACCTTC | CSVTKPRIQGAFGYTF
NA | TRBJ1-1 | TRBV4-2 | NA | TGTGCCAGCAGCCAAGCGCTTACTCCAGGGAAGCTCGAAGCTTTCTTT | CASSQALTPGKLEAFF
NA | TRBJ2-1 | TRBV5-1 | NA | TGCGCCAGCAGCTTGGGTCGGAGGGACAATGAGCAGTTCTTC | CASSLGRRDNEQFF
TRBD2 | TRBJ2-2 | TRBV7-8 | few | TGTGTCAGCAGCTTGCGTACGGGAGGATACACCGGGGAGCTGTTTTTT | CVSSLRTGGYTGELFF
TRBD1 | TRBJ2-7 | TRBV19 | NA | TGTGCCAGTAGTATTCGACAGGGAAGCTCCTACGAGCAGTACTTC | CASSIRQGSSYEQYF
NA | TRBJ2-1 | TRBV7-6 | NA | TGTGCCAGCAGCTTATCCCTAGTTGAGTCCAATGAGCAGTTCTTC | CASSLSLVESNEQFF
NA | TRBJ2-3 | TRBV6-1 | NA | TGTGCCAGCAGTGAATTAGCGCTATATCTTACAGATACGCAGTATTTT | CASSELALYLTDTQYF
NA | TRBJ2-1 | TRBV7-2 | NA | TGTGCCAGCAGCCCGAGAATGGACAATGAGCAGTTCTTC | CASSPRMDNEQFF
TRBD1 | TRBJ1-2 | TRBV25-1 | NA | TGTGCCAGCAGTGAAAGGGACAGGGGGCTTGGCTATGGCTACACCTTC | CASSERDRGLGYGYTF
NA | TRBJ2-3 | TRBV6-5 | few | TGTGCCAGCAGCTTTAGCCAGGGCCCGCAGTATTTT | CASSFSQGPQYF
NA | TRBJ2-3 | TRBV27 | NA | TGTGCCAGCAGTTTATCCCTCATCAGGCCAGATACGCAGTATTTT | CASSLSLIRPDTQYF
NA | TRBJ2-7 | TRBV19 | NA | TGTGCCAGTAGTCCTTCAGGGGCCGAGCAGTACTTC | CASSPSGAEQYF
NA | TRBJ1-3 | TRBV9 | NA | TGTGCCAGCAGCCAGCGAGGTCTGGAGAGCTCTGGAAACACCATATATTTT | CASSQRGLESSGNTIYF
TRBD1 | TRBJ2-1 | TRBV6-5 | NA | TGTGCCAGCAGGCAACAGGGGTCTGTCCATGAGCAGTTCTTC | CASRQQGSVHEQFF
NA | TRBJ2-1 | TRBV28 | few | TGTGCCAGCAGCCTACTAGCCCCCAGCTCCTACAATGAGCAGTTCTTC | CASSLLAPSSYNEQFF
NA | TRBJ2-3 | TRBV6-5 | few | TGTGCCAGCAGTTATAGTTTATACACAGATACGCAGTATTTT | CASSYSLYTDTQYF
NA | TRBJ2-7 | TRBV6-5 | NA | TGTGCCAGCAGTTACGGACAGATCTCGAGCTCCTACGAGCAGTACTTC | CASSYGQISSSYEQYF
TRBD1 | TRBJ2-7 | TRBV9 | NA | TGTGCCAGCAGCGACCGAATTGACAGGGACGGGAACGAGCAGTACTTC | CASSDRIDRDGNEQYF
TRBD2 | TRBJ2-5 | TRBV4-2 | few | TGTGCCAGCAGCCAGGAGACCGGGACTAGCGGGAGAAAGACCCAGTACTTC | CASSQETGTSGRKTQYF
TRBD1 | TRBJ2-7 | TRBV7-2 | once | TGTGCCAGCAGCCGGGACAGGGGCTACGAGCAGTACTTC | CASSRDRGYEQYF
TRBD2 | TRBJ2-1 | TRBV6-1 | NA | TGTGCCAGCAGTGAAGCCCTAGCGGGAGGGTGGATCGGTGAGCAGTTCTTC | CASSEALAGGWIGEQFF
TRBD1 | TRBJ2-7 | TRBV5-4 | NA | TGTGCCAGCAGCGATGGACAGGGGGCTGACCAGCAGTACTTC | CASSDGQGADQQYF
NA | TRBJ1-2 | TRBV6-1 | NA | TGTGCCAGCAGCGCGACAGGAGCCTATGGCTACACCTTC | CASSATGAYGYTF
TRBD1 | TRBJ1-1 | TRBV2 | NA | TGTGCCAGGGGGGGACAGGGGATCACTGAAGCTTTCTTT | CARGGQGITEAFF
TRBD2 | TRBJ2-3 | TRBV28 | NA | TGTGCCAGCAGTTCCGGACTAGATTCTGCAGATACGCAGTATTTT | CASSSGLDSADTQYF
NA | TRBJ1-1 | TRBV7-9 | NA | TGTGCCAGCAGCCTGGGGAGTGGGAGAACTGAAGCTTTCTTT | CASSLGSGRTEAFF
TRBD1 | TRBJ2-7 | TRBV6-6 | NA | TGTGCCAGCAGACGACAGGGGACCCCCTACGAGCAGTACTTC | CASRRQGTPYEQYF
TRBD2 | TRBJ2-5 | TRBV18 | NA | TGTGCCAGCTCACCACTTCCGGCTAGCGGGTATCAAGAGACCCAGTACTTC | CASSPLPASGYQETQYF